This T cell receptor (beta chain) derives from a study of regulatory T cells in long-lasting Graves disease. Across the study: Graves' patients diagnosed newly had used antithyroid drugs under 3 months. Study results and limitations: Favored gene segments in persistent disease were TRBV28, TRBJ1-2 and TRBJ2-5.

In this sample, this clonotype turned up many times. Its antigen is unknown. According to the study, TCR beta libraries were built with iRepertoire HTBI primers and CDR3-region Arm-PCR. One entry per CDR3 protein results from TCRdb running MiXCR on the multiplex PCR reads. This sample has fewer than 350,000 distinct CDR3 sequences; about 18% occur once, and the top ten carry less than 40%. CDR3 length: 15 amino acids. The V and J ends lost 4 bases and 9 bases, in that order; junction bases with no gene match: 5. Per the germline V gene, CDR1 is MDHEN and CDR2 is SYDVKM. Time point: newly diagnosed GD, antithyroid drugs for less than 3 months. With RNA extracted from PBMCs as input, the TCR library was made. Patient provenance is recorded as an endocrinology department in Xi'an, China.

The chain employs TRBV28 and TRBJ2-1; 14 bases are a match to TRBD2. This TCR came from a female donor with Graves disease. This sample comprised peripheral blood mononuclear cells (PBMCs), obtained at new diagnosis, from a patient treated with antithyroid drugs. CDR3 residues: CASSSPGLAGVEQFF. Here the CDR3 DNA reads TGTGCCAGCAGTTCCCCGGGACTAGCGGGAGTTGAGCAGTTCTTC.